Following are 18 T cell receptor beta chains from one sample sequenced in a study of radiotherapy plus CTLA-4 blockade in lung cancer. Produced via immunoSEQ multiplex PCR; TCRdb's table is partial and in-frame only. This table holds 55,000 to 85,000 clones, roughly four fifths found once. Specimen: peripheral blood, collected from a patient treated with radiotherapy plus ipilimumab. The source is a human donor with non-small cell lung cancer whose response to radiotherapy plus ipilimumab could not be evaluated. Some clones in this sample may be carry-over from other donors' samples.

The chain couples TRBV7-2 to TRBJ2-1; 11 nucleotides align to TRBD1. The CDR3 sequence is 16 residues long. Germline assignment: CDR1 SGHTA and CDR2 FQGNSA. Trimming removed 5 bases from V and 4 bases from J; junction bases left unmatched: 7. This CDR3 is CASSLWTGGLYNEQFF. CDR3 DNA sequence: TGTGCCAGCAGCCTCTGGACAGGGGGCTTGTACAATGAGCAGTTCTTC.

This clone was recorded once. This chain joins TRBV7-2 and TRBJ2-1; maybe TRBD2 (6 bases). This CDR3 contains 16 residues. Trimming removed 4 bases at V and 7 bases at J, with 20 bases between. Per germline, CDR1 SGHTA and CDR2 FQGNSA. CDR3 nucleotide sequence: TGTGCCAGCAGCTCCGGTCCGGGACTCCCCAGAAATGAGCAGTTCTTC. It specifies CASSSGPGLPRNEQFF.

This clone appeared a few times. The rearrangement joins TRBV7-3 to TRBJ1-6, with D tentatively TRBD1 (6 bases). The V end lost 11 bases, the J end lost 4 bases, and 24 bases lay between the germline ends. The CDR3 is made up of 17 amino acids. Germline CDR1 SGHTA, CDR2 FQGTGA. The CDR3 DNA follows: TGTGCCTCCGAGGCGACTGCAGAAGGGGGTTATAATTCACCCCTCCACTTT. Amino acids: CASEATAEGGYNSPLHF.

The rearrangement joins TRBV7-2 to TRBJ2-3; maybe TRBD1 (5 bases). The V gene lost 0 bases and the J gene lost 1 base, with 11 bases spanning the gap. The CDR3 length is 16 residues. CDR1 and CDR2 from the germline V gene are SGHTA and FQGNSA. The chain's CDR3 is CASSLAPARGTDTQYF. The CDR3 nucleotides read TGTGCCAGCAGCTTAGCACCTGCCAGGGGCACAGATACGCAGTATTTT.

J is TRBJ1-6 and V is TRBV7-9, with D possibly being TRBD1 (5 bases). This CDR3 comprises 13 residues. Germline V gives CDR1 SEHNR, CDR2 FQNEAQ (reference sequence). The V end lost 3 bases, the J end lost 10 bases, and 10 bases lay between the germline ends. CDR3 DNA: TGTGCCAGCAGCTTGAAAGGGGAATCACCCCTCCACTTT. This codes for CASSLKGESPLHF.

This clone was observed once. The chain's CDR3 is CSVEGLAGPHQETQYF. Written as DNA, the CDR3 is TGCAGCGTTGAAGGCCTAGCGGGGCCCCACCAAGAGACCCAGTACTTC. The rearrangement uses TRBV29-1 and TRBJ2-5; TRBD2 aligns across 9 bases. There are 16 residues in the CDR3. V dropped 1 base and J dropped 0; count of bases not matched to a gene: 6. The germline gives CDR1 SQVTM, CDR2 ANQGSEA.

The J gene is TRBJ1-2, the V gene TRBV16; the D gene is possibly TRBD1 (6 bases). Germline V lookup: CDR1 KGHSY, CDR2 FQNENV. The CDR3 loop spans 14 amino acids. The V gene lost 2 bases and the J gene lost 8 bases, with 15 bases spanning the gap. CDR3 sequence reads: CASSQQGTTIGYTF. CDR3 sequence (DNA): TGTGCCAGCAGCCAACAGGGGACCACTATAGGCTACACCTTC.

The CDR3 protein is CALQQRGEKETQYF. CDR3 DNA sequence: TGTGCCTTACAACAGCGGGGGGAAAAAGAGACCCAGTACTTC. The rearrangement uses TRBV30 and TRBJ2-5; TRBD2 matches 9 bases. Germline lookup yields CDR1 GTSNPN and CDR2 SVGIG (reference sequence). J lost 3 bases, V lost 7 bases, and 9 bases had no gene match. The CDR3 runs to 14 residues. The variable domain in full, with the rest retrieved from reference TRBV30 and TRBJ2-5, is SQTIHQWPATLVQPVGSPLSLECTVEGTSNPNLYWYRQAAGRGLQLLFYSVGIGQISSEVPQNLSASRPQDRQFILSSKKLLLSDSGFYLCALQQRGEKETQYFGPGTRLLVL.

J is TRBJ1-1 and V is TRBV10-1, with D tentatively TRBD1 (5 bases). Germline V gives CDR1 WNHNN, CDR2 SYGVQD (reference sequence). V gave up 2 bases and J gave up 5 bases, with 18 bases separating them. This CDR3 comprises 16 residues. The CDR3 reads CASSEPRGPKGTEAFF. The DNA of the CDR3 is TGCGCCAGCAGTGAGCCGAGAGGCCCTAAGGGGACTGAAGCTTTCTTT.

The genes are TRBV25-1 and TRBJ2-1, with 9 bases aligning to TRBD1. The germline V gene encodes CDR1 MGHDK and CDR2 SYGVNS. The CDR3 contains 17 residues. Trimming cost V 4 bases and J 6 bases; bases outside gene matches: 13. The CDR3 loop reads CASSGASGTGTFNEQFF. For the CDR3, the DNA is TGTGCCAGCAGTGGCGCCAGCGGGACAGGGACGTTCAATGAGCAGTTCTTC.

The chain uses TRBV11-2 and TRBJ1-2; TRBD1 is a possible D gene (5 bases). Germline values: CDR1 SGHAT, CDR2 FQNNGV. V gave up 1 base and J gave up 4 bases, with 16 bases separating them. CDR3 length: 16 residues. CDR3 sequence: CASSLGSPGGVYGYTF. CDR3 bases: TGTGCCAGCAGCTTAGGATCCCCTGGGGGGGTCTATGGCTACACCTTC.

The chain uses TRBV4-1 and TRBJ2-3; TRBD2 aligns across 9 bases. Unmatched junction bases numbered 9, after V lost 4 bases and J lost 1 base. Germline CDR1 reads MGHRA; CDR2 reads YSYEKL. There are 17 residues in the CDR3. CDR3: CASSPTGVAGGTDTQYF. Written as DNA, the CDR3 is TGCGCCAGCAGCCCAACCGGGGTAGCGGGGGGCACAGATACGCAGTATTTT.

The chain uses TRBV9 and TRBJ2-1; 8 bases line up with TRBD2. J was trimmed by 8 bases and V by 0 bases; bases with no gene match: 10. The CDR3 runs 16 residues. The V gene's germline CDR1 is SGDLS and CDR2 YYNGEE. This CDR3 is CASSVEGAGVGDEQFF. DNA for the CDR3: TGTGCCAGCAGCGTAGAGGGAGCGGGGGTGGGGGATGAGCAGTTCTTC.

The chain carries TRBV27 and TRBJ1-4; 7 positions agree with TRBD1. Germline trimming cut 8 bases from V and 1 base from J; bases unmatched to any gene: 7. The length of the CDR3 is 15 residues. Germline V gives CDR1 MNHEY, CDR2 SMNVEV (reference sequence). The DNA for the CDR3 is TGTGCCAGCCAAGACAGGGTTGGAACTAATGAAAAACTGTTTTTT. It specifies CASQDRVGTNEKLFF.

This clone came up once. DNA of the CDR3: TGTGCCAGCAGCTTAATCCAGGGGGCTGCCGGGGAGCTGTTTTTT. The encoded protein is CASSLIQGAAGELFF. The chain couples TRBV7-8 to TRBJ2-2; 8 bases map to TRBD1. The CDR3 loop spans 15 amino acids. The germline CDR1 and CDR2 sequences are SGHVS and FQNEAQ. The J segment lost 6 bases and the V segment lost 2 bases, leaving 5 bases of the junction unmatched.

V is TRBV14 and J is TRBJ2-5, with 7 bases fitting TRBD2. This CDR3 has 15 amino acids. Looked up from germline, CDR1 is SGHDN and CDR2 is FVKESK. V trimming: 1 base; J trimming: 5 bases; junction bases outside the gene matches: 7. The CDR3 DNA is TGTGCCAGCAGCCAAGGCCCCCAGGGAGGGGAGACCCAGTACTTC. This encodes CASSQGPQGGETQYF.

The DNA for the CDR3 is TGTGCCAGCAGTGACGGACAGGGTTGGCAGACCCAGTACTTC. It encodes CASSDGQGWQTQYF. This chain joins TRBV2 and TRBJ2-5; 8 bases are a match to TRBD1. After removal of 3 bases from V and 6 bases from J, the junction contained 6 bases not matched to a gene. CDR3 size: 14 residues. The germline gives CDR1 SNHLY, CDR2 FYNNEI.

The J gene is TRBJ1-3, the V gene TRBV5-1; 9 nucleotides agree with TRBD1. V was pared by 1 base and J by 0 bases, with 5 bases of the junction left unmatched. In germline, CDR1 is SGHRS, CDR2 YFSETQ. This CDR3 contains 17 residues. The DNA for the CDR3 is TGCGCCAGCAGCTTGCAGGGACAGGGATTCTCTGGAAACACCATATATTTT. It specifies CASSLQGQGFSGNTIYF. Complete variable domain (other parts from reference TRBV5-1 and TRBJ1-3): KAGVTQTPRYLIKTRGQQVTLSCSPISGHRSVSWYQQTPGQGLQFLFEYFSETQRNKGNFPGRFSGRQFSNSRSEMNVSTLELGDSALYLCASSLQGQGFSGNTIYFGEGSWLTVV.